This T cell receptor beta chain was recorded in a study of cytomegalovirus exposure and HLA in healthy donors. For the study at large: Most genotyped donors, 65% to 85% of roughly 400, had Caucasian-associated genetic ancestry.

Donors in the study were healthy people who gave bone marrow. PCR primers comprised 60 Vbeta and 13 Jbeta primers. TCRdb's copy holds only in-frame clones and misses some; the assay was immunoSEQ multiplex PCR. In the table there are 210,000 or so clones, around 80% of which are singletons. The origin of this receptor is a woman in her thirties or forties in good health and CMV-seronegative. Sequencing was performed on PBMCs.

CDR3 in amino acids: CASSIVAANYGYTF. CDR3 DNA sequence: TGTGCCAGTAGTATAGTGGCGGCTAACTATGGCTACACCTTC. The rearrangement links TRBV19 to TRBJ1-2; D is ambiguous. CDR3 length equals 14 residues. Germline values: CDR1 LNHDA, CDR2 SQIVND (reference sequence). The V gene lost 1 base and the J gene lost 0 bases, with 6 bases spanning the gap.